The next 21 T cell receptor beta chains were all read from a single sample in a study of blood T cell repertoires in COVID-19. This table comes from immunoSEQ multiplex PCR, and its TCRdb copy is limited to in-frame clones, with some not included. The sample has about 120,000 clones; 79% are singletons. Sequences were obtained from peripheral blood. The receptors were gathered from a man aged 40-49 years with active or convalescent COVID-19.

V gene TRBV27 combines with J gene TRBJ2-7; TRBD2 agrees at 7 bases. V was pared by 2 bases and J by 1 base, with 17 bases of the junction left unmatched. This CDR3 has 19 amino acids. The germline CDR1 and CDR2 sequences are MNHEY and SMNVEV (reference sequence). Here the CDR3 DNA reads TGTGCCAGCAGTTTAAAACCCAATTTCCCTAGCGGCCAATCCTACGAGCAGTACTTC. Its translation is CASSLKPNFPSGQSYEQYF.

V usage is TRBV12-3 or TRBV12-4 and J usage is TRBJ1-6; perhaps TRBD1 as D (6 bases). V lost 3 bases and J lost 10, with 10 bases in between. The CDR3 is 13 residues long. The CDR3 DNA sequence: TGTGCCAGCAGTTTGGGGGGGCACTCACCCCTCCACTTT. It codes for CASSLGGHSPLHF.

This clone was seen a single time. This chain connects TRBV10-1 to TRBJ1-2; D gene ambiguous. The CDR3 has 15 residues. Per the germline V gene, CDR1 is WNHNN and CDR2 is SYGVQD (reference sequence). V shed 2 bases and J shed 8 bases, with 18 bases lying between them. The CDR3 sequence is CASSESTHSLRGYTF. CDR3 DNA sequence: TGCGCCAGCAGTGAGAGCACGCACAGCCTCCGGGGCTACACCTTC.

The V and J genes are TRBV14 and TRBJ1-1; weak D call: TRBD1 (5 bases). CDR3 size: 13 residues. V shed 1 base and J shed 6 bases, with 9 bases lying between them. Looked up from germline, CDR1 is SGHDN and CDR2 is FVKESK. CDR3 in amino acids: CASSQAPGPEAFF. The CDR3 region has the DNA TGTGCCAGCAGCCAAGCCCCAGGGCCTGAAGCTTTCTTT.

The gene calls are TRBV19 and TRBJ2-7; possibly TRBD2 for D (7 bases). The CDR3 length is 15 residues. V was clipped by 3 bases and J by 3 bases, with 15 bases between them. CDR1 is LNHDA and CDR2 is SQIVND in the germline V gene (reference sequence). The CDR3: CASSIVRGGHYEQYF. CDR3 nucleotides: TGTGCCAGTAGTATTGTAAGGGGGGGCCACTACGAGCAGTACTTC.

The chain combines TRBV6-1 with TRBJ1-2, with unresolved D. V gave up 3 bases and J gave up 7 bases, with 9 bases separating them. Germline CDR1 and CDR2: MNHNS and SASEGT. The CDR3 length is 12 residues. Here the CDR3 DNA reads TGTGCCAGCAGTGAGGTCCTCGGTGGCTACACCTTC. Amino acid sequence: CASSEVLGGYTF.

The chain uses TRBV5-1 and TRBJ1-5; 7 positions match TRBD1. CDR1 and CDR2 from the germline V gene are SGHRS and YFSETQ. Unmatched junction bases numbered 8, after V lost 1 base and J lost 7 bases. The CDR3 runs to 15 residues. The CDR3 DNA is TGCGCCAGCAGCTTGACAGGGGCGGGAGGGCAGCCCCAGCATTTT. This codes for CASSLTGAGGQPQHF.

This clone was detected only once. This rearrangement joins TRBV3-1 (or the pseudogene TRBV3-2) to TRBJ2-5; D remains unclear. The V gene lost 4 bases and the J gene lost 5 bases, with 11 bases spanning the gap. Germline loops: CDR1 LGHDT, CDR2 YNNKEL (reference sequence). The length of the CDR3 is 13 residues. The CDR3 DNA is TGTGCCAGCAGCCGAAACGCCGGGGAGACCCAGTACTTC. Protein product: CASSRNAGETQYF.

This clone showed up just once. The chain joins TRBV3-1 (or the pseudogene TRBV3-2) to TRBJ1-3, with D possibly matching TRBD1 (6 bases). Germline CDR1 is LGHDT and CDR2 is YNNKEL (reference sequence). The length of the CDR3 is 15 residues. The V gene lost 4 bases and the J gene lost 2 bases, with 12 bases spanning the gap. This CDR3 reads CASSPVGGTGNTIYF. The CDR3 nucleotides read TGTGCCAGCAGCCCCGTAGGGGGTACTGGAAACACCATATATTTT.

A note on this clone: Its ends do not fully match the called genes, so a read error is possible. The chain carries TRBV5-1 and TRBJ1-6; 7 bases map to TRBD1. Germline CDR1 SGHRS, CDR2 YFSETQ. The CDR3 spans 17 residues. CDR3 residues: CVSSRTGESSYNSPLHF. Written as DNA, the CDR3 is TGCGTCAGCAGCCGAACAGGGGAAAGCTCCTATAATTCACCCCTCCACTTT.

This clone was seen just once. The V gene is TRBV3-1 (or the pseudogene TRBV3-2), the J gene TRBJ1-3, with TRBD1 matching over 11 bases. CDR1 and CDR2 (germline): LGHDT, YNNKEL (reference sequence). The ends lost 0 bases at V and 8 bases at J; junction bases unmatched: 6. This CDR3 spans 16 amino acids. CDR3 DNA sequence: TGTGCCAGCAGCCAAGAAGAAGGACAGGGGGCTTACACCATATATTTT. As protein: CASSQEEGQGAYTIYF.

This clone was counted a few times. One end of the junction is discordant with germline, which a read error may explain. J is TRBJ1-6 and V is TRBV5-1; TRBD1 might be the D (5 bases). The CDR3 sequence is 16 residues long. Germline lookup yields CDR1 SGHRS and CDR2 YFSETQ. The chain's CDR3 is CASSLGPSAGDSPLHF. CDR3 coding DNA: TGCGCCAGCAGTTTGGGGCCCTCCGCGGGAGATTCACCCCTCCACTTT.

This sequence joins TRBV11-3 and TRBJ1-1, with 12 nucleotides matching TRBD1. Germline V lookup: CDR1 SGHNT, CDR2 YENEEA. The CDR3 is 18 amino acids. The J segment lost 3 bases and the V segment lost 2 bases, leaving 10 bases of the junction unmatched. CDR3 sequence (DNA): TGTGCCAGCAGCTTATCGATCGTGGGACAGGGGGCCGACACTGAAGCTTTCTTT. It codes for CASSLSIVGQGADTEAFF.

This sequence joins TRBV28 and TRBJ1-5; no clear D. Germline values: CDR1 MDHEN, CDR2 SYDVKM. Trimming cost V 8 bases and J 6 bases, with 20 bases left between them. This CDR3 spans 15 amino acids. The CDR3 reads CASWYRGTASQPQHF. CDR3 DNA sequence: TGTGCCAGCTGGTATCGTGGAACAGCTTCTCAGCCCCAGCATTTT.

The chain has TRBV4-1 and TRBJ1-2, with D perhaps matching TRBD1 (5 bases). The CDR3 sequence is 15 residues long. Trimming pared 1 base from V and 8 bases from J, leaving 17 bases between. Per the germline V gene, CDR1 is MGHRA and CDR2 is YSYEKL. CDR3 nucleotides: TGCGCCAGCAGCCAAGGGGGTGGACAAATCTCCGGCTACACCTTC. Translation gives CASSQGGGQISGYTF.

This chain links TRBV9 with TRBJ2-1, with D possibly matching TRBD2 (7 bases). V gave up 2 bases and J gave up 5 bases, with 14 bases separating them. The length of the CDR3 is 15 residues. Looked up from germline, CDR1 is SGDLS and CDR2 is YYNGEE. The CDR3: CASSVLGGPDNEQFF. CDR3 nucleotide sequence: TGTGCCAGCAGCGTTTTGGGGGGGCCTGACAATGAGCAGTTCTTC.

The sample holds a few counts of this clone. The chain carries TRBV9 and TRBJ1-5, with D maybe TRBD1 (6 bases). V shed 4 bases and J shed 8 bases, with 19 bases lying between them. Germline values: CDR1 SGDLS, CDR2 YYNGEE. This CDR3 is built from 15 residues. Written as DNA, the CDR3 is TGTGCCAGCAGCCAGGAGGGGGGGTCGAGGGAGCCCCAGCATTTT. This gives the protein CASSQEGGSREPQHF. The variable domain in full, with the rest retrieved from reference TRBV9 and TRBJ1-5, is DSGVTQTPKHLITATGQRVTLRCSPRSGDLSVYWYQQSLDQGLQFLIQYYNGEERAKGNILERFSAQQFPDLHSELNLSSLELGDSALYFCASSQEGGSREPQHFGDGTRLSIL.

The gene calls are TRBV4-1 and TRBJ1-6; TRBD1 matches 7 bases. Germline V lookup: CDR1 MGHRA, CDR2 YSYEKL. CDR3 size: 18 residues. Trimming took 0 bases from V and 7 from J; bases not matched to a gene: 12. The CDR3 DNA reads as TGCGCCAGCAGCCAAGATATCGCGACAGGGTTTGGGAATTCACCCCTCCACTTT. It is translated as CASSQDIATGFGNSPLHF.

This chain joins TRBV24-1 and TRBJ1-2, with D uncertain. CDR1 and CDR2 from the germline V gene are KGHDR and SFDVKD. This CDR3 is built from 14 residues. Trimming shortened V by 1 base and J by 6 bases, and 11 bases separated the two germline ends. Here the CDR3 reads CATSDFPGSHGYTF. The DNA of the CDR3 is TGTGCCACCAGTGATTTTCCCGGGAGCCATGGCTACACCTTC.

V usage is TRBV29-1 and J usage is TRBJ2-3, with 7 positions matching TRBD2. There are 14 residues in the CDR3. Germline V gene lookup returns CDR1 SQVTM and CDR2 ANQGSEA. V dropped 0 bases and J dropped 4; count of bases not matched to a gene: 4. CDR3 coding DNA: TGCAGCGTTGAAGAGGTACGGGGGGCAGATACGCAGTATTTT. Translated: CSVEEVRGADTQYF.

This rearrangement joins TRBV3-1 (or the pseudogene TRBV3-2) to TRBJ1-2; D possibly corresponds to TRBD1 (5 bases). The CDR3 runs to 14 residues. CDR1 LGHDT and CDR2 YNNKEL come from the germline V gene (reference sequence). V gave up 4 bases and J gave up 8 bases, with 17 bases separating them. The chain's CDR3 is CASSPRGSSGGYTF. CDR3 bases: TGTGCCAGCAGCCCCCGGGGGTCGTCAGGCGGCTACACCTTC.